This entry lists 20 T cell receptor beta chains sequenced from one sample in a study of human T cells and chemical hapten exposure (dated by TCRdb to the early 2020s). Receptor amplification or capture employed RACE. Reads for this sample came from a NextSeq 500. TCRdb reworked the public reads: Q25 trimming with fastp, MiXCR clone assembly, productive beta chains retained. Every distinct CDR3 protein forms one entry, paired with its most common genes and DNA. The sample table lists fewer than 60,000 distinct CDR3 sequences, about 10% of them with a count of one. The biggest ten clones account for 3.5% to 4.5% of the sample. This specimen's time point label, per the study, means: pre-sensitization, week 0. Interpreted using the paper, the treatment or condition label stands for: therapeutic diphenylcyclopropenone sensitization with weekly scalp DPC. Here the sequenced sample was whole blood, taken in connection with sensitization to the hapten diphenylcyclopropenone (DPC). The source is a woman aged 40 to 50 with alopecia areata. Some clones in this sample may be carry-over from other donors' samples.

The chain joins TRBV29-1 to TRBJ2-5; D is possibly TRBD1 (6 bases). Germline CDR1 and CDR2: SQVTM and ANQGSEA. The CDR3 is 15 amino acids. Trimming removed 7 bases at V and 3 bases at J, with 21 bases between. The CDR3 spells CSAWGMTGQKETQYF. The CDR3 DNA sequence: TGCAGCGCGTGGGGCATGACAGGCCAAAAAGAGACCCAGTACTTC.

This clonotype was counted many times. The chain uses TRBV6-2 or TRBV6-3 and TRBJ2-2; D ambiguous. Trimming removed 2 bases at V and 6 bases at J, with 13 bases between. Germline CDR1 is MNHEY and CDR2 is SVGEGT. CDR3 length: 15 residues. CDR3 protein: CASSYEDSGSGELFF. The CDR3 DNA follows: TGTGCCAGCAGTTACGAGGATTCGGGTTCCGGGGAGCTGTTTTTT.

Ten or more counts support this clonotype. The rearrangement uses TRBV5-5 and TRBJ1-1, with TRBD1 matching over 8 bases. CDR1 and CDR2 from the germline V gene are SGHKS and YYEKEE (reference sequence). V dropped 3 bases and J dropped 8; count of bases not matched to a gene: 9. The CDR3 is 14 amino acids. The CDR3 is CASSSIQGAEEAFF. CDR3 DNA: TGTGCCAGCAGCTCCATCCAGGGGGCAGAGGAAGCTTTCTTT.

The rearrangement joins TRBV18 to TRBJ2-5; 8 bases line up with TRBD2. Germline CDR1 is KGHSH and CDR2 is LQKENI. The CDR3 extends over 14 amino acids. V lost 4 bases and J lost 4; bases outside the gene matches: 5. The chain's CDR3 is CASSLFSGTETQYF. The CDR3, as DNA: TGTGCCAGCTCACTATTTAGCGGGACAGAGACCCAGTACTTC.

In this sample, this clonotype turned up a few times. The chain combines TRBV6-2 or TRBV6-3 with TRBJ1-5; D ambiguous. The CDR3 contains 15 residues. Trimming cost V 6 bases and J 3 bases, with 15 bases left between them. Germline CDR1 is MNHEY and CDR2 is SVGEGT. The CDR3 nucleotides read TGTGCCAGCAGACGTAACCGGGTCAACAATCAGCCCCAGCATTTT. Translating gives CASRRNRVNNQPQHF.

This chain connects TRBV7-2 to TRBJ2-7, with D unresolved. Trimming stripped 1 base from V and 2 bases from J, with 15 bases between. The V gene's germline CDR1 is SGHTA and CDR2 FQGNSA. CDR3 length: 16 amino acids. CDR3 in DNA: TGTGCCAGCAGCTTAGTAGCAGCCGATTCAACCTACGAGCAGTACTTC. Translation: CASSLVAADSTYEQYF.

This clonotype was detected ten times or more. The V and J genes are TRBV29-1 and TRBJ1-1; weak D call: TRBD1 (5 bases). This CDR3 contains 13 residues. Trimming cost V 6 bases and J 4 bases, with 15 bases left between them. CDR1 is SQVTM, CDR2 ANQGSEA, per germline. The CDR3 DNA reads TGCAGCGTGGAAAGGGGTACAAGCACTGAAGCTTTCTTT. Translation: CSVERGTSTEAFF. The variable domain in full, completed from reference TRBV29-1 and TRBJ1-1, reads SAVISQKPSRDICQRGTSLTIQCQVDSQVTMMFWYRQQPGQSLTLIATANQGSEATYESGFVIDKFPISRPNLTFSTLTVSNMSPEDSSIYLCSVERGTSTEAFFGQGTRLTVV.

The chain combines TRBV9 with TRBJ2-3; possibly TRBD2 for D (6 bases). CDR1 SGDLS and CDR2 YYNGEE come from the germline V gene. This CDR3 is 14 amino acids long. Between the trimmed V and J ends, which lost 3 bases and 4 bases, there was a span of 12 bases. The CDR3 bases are TGTGCCAGCAGCGGCGGGGTCCCGGCAGATACGCAGTATTTT. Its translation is CASSGGVPADTQYF.

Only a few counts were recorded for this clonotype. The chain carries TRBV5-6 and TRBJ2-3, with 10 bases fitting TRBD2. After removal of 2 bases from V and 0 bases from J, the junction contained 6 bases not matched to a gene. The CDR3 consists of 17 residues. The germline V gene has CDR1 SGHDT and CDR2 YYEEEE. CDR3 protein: CASSFGTSESSTDTQYF. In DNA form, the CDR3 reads TGTGCCAGCAGCTTCGGGACTAGCGAGTCGAGCACAGATACGCAGTATTTT.

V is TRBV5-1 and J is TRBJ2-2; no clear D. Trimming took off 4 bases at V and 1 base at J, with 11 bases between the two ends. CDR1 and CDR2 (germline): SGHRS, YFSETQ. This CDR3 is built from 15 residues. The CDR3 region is CASSQTRQNTGELFF. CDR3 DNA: TGCGCCAGCAGCCAGACCCGACAGAACACCGGGGAGCTGTTTTTT.

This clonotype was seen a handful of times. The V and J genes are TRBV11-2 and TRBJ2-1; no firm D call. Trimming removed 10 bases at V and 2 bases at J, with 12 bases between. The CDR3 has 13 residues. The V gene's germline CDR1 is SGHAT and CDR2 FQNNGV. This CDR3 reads CATRLSAYNEQFF. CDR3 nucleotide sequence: TGTGCCACCCGACTGAGCGCCTACAATGAGCAGTTCTTC.

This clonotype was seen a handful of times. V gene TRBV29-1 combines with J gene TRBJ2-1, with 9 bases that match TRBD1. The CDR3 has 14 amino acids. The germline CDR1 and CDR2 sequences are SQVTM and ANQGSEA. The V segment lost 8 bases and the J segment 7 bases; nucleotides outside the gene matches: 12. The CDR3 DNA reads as TGCAGCCTGAATACAGGGGGCGCGACGAATGAGCAGTTCTTC. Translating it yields CSLNTGGATNEQFF.

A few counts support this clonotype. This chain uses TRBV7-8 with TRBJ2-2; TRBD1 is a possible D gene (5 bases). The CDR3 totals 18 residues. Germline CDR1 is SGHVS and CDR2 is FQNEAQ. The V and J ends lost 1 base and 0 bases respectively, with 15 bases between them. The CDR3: CASSLDRTTLTNTGELFF. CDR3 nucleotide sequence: TGTGCCAGCAGCTTAGACAGGACGACCCTAACGAACACCGGGGAGCTGTTTTTT.

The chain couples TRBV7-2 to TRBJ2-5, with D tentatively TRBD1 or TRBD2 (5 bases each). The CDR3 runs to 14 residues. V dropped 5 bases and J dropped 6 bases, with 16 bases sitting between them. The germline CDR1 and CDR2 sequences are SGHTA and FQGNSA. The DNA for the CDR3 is TGTGCCAGCAGCGGCCGGGACCGAGGCCAGACCCAGTACTTC. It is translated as CASSGRDRGQTQYF. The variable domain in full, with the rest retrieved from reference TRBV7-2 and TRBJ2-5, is GAGVSQSPSNKVTEKGKDVELRCDPISGHTALYWYRQSLGQGLEFLIYFQGNSAPDKSGLPSDRFSAERTGGSVSTLTIQRTQQEDSAVYLCASSGRDRGQTQYFGPGTRLLVL.

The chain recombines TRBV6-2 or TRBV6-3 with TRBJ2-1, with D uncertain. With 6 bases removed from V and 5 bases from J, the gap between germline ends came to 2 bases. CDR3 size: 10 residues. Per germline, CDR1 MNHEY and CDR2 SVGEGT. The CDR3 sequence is CASRDNEQFF. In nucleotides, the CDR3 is TGTGCCAGCAGGGACAATGAGCAGTTCTTC.

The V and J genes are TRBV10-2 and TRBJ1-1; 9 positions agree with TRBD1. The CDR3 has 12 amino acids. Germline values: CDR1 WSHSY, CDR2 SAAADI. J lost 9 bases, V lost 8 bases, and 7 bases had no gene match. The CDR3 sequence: CASGDREVKAFF. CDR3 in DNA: TGCGCCAGCGGGGACAGGGAGGTGAAAGCTTTCTTT.

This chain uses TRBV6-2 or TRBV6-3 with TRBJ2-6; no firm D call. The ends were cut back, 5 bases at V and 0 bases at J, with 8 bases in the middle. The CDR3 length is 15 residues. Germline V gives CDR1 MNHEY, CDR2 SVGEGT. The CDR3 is CASSPLRSGANVLTF. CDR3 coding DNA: TGTGCCAGCAGTCCCCTCCGCTCTGGGGCCAACGTCCTGACTTTC.

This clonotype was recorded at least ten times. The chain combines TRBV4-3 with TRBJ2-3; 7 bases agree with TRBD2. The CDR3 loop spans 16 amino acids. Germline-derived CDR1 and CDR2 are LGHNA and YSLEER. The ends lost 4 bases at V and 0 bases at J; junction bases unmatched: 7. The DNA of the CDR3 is TGCGCCAGCAGCCGGAGCGGGACTTCGAGCACAGATACGCAGTATTTT. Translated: CASSRSGTSSTDTQYF.

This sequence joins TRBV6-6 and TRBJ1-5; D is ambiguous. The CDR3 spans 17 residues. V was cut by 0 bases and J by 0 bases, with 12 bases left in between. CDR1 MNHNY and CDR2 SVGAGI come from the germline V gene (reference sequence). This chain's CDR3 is CASSYSPRPDSNQPQHF. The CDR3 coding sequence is TGTGCCAGCAGTTACTCCCCCAGGCCAGATAGCAATCAGCCCCAGCATTTT.

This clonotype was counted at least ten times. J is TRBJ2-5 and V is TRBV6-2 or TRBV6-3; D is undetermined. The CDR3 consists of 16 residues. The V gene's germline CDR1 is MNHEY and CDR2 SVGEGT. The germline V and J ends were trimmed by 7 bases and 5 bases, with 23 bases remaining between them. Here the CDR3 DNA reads TGTGCCAGCACCCCGAATCCAACCCGGATGGGGGAGACCCAGTACTTC. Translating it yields CASTPNPTRMGETQYF.